The 2 T cell receptor beta chains below come from one sample, sequenced in a study of cytomegalovirus exposure and HLA in healthy donors. PCR amplification relied on 60 Vbeta primers (plus 13 Jbeta primers). TCRdb's copy holds only in-frame clones and misses some; the assay was immunoSEQ multiplex PCR. Seen here are some 74,000 clones, over 70% observed once, and the top ten hold around 0.96%. The sequenced sample was PBMCs. The origin of the receptors is a male donor in good health and CMV-seronegative.

This clone has a handful of counts. This chain uses TRBV5-1 with TRBJ1-1; 9 bases line up with TRBD1. The CDR3 runs 15 residues. The V gene end was trimmed by 1 base and the J gene end by 6 bases; junction bases not matched to a gene: 7. Germline V gene data show CDR1 as SGHRS and CDR2 as YFSETQ. The DNA for the CDR3 is TGCGCCAGCAGCTTGAGAACAGGGGGCGACCCTGAAGCTTTCTTT. Protein: CASSLRTGGDPEAFF.

The J gene is TRBJ2-1, the V gene TRBV18, with D maybe TRBD1 (6 bases). V lost 3 bases and J 2 bases, leaving 17 bases between the germline ends. This CDR3 has 17 residues. Germline V gives CDR1 KGHSH, CDR2 LQKENI. CDR3 protein: CASSPRPDPGAYNEQFF. The CDR3 DNA follows: TGTGCCAGCTCACCGCGCCCGGACCCAGGGGCCTACAATGAGCAGTTCTTC.